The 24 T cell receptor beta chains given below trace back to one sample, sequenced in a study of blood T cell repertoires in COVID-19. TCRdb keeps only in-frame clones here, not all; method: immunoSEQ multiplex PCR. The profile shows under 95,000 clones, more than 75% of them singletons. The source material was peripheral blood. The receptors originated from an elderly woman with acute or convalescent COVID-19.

The CDR3 reads CASSPSGSEYEQYF. The CDR3 region has the DNA TGTGCCAGCAGCCCAAGCGGGAGTGAATACGAGCAGTACTTC. The gene calls are TRBV5-4 and TRBJ2-7, with 8 nucleotides matching TRBD2. Germline V CDR1 and CDR2: SGHNT, YYREEE (reference sequence). The CDR3 consists of 14 residues. The junction had 7 bases not matched to a gene; V was cut back by 4 bases and J by 4 bases.

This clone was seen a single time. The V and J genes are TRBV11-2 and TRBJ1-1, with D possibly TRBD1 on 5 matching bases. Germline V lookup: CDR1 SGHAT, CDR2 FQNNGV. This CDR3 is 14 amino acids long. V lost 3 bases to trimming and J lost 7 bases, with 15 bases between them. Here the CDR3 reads CASSLGWAGGEAFF. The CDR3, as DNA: TGTGCCAGCAGCTTGGGCTGGGCGGGGGGTGAAGCTTTCTTT.

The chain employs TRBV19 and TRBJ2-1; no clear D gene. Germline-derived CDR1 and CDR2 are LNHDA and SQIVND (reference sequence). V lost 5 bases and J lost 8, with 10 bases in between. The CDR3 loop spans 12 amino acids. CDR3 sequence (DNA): TGTGCCAGTAGTCCTACGACTGATGAGCAGTTCTTC. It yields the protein CASSPTTDEQFF.

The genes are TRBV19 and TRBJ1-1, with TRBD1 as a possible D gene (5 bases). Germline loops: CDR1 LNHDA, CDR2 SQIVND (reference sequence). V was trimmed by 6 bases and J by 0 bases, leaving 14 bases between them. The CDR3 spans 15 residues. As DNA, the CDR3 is TGTGCCAGTAGCTCGGCGGGGGGTATGAACACTGAAGCTTTCTTT. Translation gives CASSSAGGMNTEAFF.

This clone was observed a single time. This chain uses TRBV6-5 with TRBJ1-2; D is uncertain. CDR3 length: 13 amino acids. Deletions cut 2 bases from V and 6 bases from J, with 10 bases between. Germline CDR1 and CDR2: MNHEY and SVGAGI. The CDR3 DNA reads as TGTGCCAGCAGTTACGGGAGTAGCAATGGCTACACCTTC. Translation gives CASSYGSSNGYTF.

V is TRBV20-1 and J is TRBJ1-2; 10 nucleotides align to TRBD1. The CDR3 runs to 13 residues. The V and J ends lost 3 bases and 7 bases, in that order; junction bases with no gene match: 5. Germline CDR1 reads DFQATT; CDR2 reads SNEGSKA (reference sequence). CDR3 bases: TGCAGTGCTAGTTGGACAGGGGGTTTTGGCTACACCTTC. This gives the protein CSASWTGGFGYTF.

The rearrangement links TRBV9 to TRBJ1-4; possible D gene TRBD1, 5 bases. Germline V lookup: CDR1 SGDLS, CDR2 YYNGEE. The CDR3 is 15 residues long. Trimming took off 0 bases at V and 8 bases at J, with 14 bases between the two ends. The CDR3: CASSVGEGIWEKLFF. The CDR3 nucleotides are TGTGCCAGCAGCGTAGGGGAGGGGATCTGGGAAAAACTGTTTTTT.

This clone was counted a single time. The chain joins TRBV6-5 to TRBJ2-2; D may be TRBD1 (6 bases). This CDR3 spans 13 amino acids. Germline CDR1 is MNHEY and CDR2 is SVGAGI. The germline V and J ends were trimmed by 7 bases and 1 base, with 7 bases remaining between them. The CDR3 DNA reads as TGTGCCAGCACGGACAGGAACACCGGGGAGCTGTTTTTT. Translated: CASTDRNTGELFF.

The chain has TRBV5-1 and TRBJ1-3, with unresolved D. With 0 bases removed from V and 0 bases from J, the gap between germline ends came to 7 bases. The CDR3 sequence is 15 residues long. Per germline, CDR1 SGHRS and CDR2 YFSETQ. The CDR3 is CASSLVTGSGNTIYF. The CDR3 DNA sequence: TGCGCCAGCAGCTTGGTAACCGGCTCTGGAAACACCATATATTTT.

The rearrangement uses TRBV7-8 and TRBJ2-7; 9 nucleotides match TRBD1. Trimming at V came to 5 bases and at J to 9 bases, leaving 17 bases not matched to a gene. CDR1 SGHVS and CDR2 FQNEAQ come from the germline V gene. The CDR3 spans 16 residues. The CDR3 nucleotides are TGTGCCAGCAGCGTGGAGACCGGGACAGGGCATAGGGCGCAGTACTTC. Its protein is CASSVETGTGHRAQYF. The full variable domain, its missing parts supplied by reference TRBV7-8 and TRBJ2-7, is GAGVSQSPRYKVAKRGQDVALRCDPISGHVSLFWYQQALGQGPEFLTYFQNEAQLDKSGLPSDRFFAERPEGSVSTLKIQRTQQEDSAVYLCASSVETGTGHRAQYFGPGTRLTVT.

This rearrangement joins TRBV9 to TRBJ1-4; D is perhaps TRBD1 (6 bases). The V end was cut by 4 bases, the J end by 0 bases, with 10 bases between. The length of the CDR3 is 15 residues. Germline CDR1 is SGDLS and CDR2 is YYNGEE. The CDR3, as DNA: TGTGCCAGCAGCAAGGACAGCGCAACTAATGAAAAACTGTTTTTT. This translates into CASSKDSATNEKLFF.

CDR3 amino acids: CASSRQQGSFYEQYF. The CDR3 nucleotides are TGCGCCAGCAGCCGTCAACAGGGCTCCTTTTACGAGCAGTACTTC. The genes are TRBV4-1 and TRBJ2-7; TRBD1 is a possible D gene (6 bases). Trimming removed 4 bases at V and 4 bases at J, with 17 bases between. Germline V gene lookup returns CDR1 MGHRA and CDR2 YSYEKL. CDR3 length equals 15 residues.

CDR3 protein: CATSGRRQGFSTDTQYF. In DNA form, the CDR3 reads TGTGCCACCAGCGGCCGGCGACAGGGATTTAGCACAGATACGCAGTATTTT. The chain carries TRBV15 and TRBJ2-3, with TRBD1 matching 7 bases. Losses at the gene ends were 5 bases for V and 0 bases for J; bases not matched to a gene: 11. The V gene's germline CDR1 is LNHNV and CDR2 YYDKDF (reference sequence). The CDR3 loop spans 17 amino acids.

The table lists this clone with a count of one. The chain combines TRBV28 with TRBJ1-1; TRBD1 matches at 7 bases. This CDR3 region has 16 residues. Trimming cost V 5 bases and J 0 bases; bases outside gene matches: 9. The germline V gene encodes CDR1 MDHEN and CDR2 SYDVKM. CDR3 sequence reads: CASSTTRQGLNTEAFF. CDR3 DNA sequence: TGTGCCAGCAGTACTACCCGACAGGGATTGAACACTGAAGCTTTCTTT.

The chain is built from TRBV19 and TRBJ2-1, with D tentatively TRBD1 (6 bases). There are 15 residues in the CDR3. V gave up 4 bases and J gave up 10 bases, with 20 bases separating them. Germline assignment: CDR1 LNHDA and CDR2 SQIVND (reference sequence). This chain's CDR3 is CASSNSLAGVEEQFF. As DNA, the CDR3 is TGTGCCAGTAGTAATTCTTTGGCAGGGGTGGAGGAGCAGTTCTTC.

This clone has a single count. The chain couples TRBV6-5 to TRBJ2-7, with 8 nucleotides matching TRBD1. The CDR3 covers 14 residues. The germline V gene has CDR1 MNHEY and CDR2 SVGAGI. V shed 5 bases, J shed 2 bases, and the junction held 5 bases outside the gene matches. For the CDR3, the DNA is TGTGCCAGCAGTATTACAGGGGGACCCTACGAGCAGTACTTC. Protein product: CASSITGGPYEQYF.

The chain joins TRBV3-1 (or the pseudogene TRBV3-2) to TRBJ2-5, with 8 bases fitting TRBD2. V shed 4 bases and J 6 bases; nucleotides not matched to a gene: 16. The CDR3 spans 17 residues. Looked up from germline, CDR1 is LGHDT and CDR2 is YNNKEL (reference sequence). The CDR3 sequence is CASSRQTGTSGGQTQYF. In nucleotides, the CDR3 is TGTGCCAGCAGCCGTCAAACCGGGACTAGTGGTGGCCAGACCCAGTACTTC.

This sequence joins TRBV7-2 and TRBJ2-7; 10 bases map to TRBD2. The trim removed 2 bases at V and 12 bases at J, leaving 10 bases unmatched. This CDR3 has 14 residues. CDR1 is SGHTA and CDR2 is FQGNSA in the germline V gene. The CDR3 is CASSLPGLAAVPYF. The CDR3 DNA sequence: TGTGCCAGCAGCTTACCTGGACTAGCGGCTGTACCGTACTTC.

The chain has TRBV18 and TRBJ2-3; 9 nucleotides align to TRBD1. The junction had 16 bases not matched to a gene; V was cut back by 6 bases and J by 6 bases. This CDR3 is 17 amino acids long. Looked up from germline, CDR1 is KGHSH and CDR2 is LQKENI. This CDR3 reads CASSPGSWDRVADTQYF. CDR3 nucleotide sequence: TGTGCCAGCTCCCCCGGCTCATGGGACAGGGTAGCCGATACGCAGTATTTT.

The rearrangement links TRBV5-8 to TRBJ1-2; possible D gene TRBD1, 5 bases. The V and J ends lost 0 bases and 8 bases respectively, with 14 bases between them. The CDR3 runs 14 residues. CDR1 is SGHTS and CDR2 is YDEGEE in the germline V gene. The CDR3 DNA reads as TGTGCCAGCAGCTTGGTTCGGGGGAGTTGGGGCTACACCTTC. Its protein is CASSLVRGSWGYTF.

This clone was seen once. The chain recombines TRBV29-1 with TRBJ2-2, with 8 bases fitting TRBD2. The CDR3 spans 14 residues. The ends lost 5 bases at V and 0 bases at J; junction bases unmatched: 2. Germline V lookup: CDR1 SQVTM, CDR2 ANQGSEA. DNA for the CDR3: TGCAGCGTTCGTAGCGGGGCGAACACCGGGGAGCTGTTTTTT. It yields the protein CSVRSGANTGELFF.

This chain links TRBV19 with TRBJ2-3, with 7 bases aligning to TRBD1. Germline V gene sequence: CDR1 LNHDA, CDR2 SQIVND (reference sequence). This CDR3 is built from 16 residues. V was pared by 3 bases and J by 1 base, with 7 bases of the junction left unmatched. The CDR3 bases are TGTGCCAGTAGTATCCTGACAGGGAGCGGCACAGATACGCAGTATTTT. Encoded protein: CASSILTGSGTDTQYF.

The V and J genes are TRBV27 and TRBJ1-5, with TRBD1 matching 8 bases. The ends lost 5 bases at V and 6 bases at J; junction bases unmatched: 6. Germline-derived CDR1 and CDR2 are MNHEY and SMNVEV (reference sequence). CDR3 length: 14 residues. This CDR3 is CASSNNRGSQPQHF. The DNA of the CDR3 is TGTGCCAGCAGTAACAACAGGGGGAGTCAGCCCCAGCATTTT.

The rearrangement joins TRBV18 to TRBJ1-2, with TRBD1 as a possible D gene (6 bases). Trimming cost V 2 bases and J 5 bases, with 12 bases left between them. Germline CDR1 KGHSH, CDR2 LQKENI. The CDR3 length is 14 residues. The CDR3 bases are TGTGCCAGCTCACCATCGGCGACAGGATATGGCTACACCTTC. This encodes CASSPSATGYGYTF.